Included here is one TCR beta chain sequence, with context. The sample is drawn from a study of blood T cell repertoires in COVID-19. Study-wide background: Both acute and convalescent COVID-19 samples were obtained from the United States, Italy and Spain. T cells, B-cell-depleted T cells, or PBMCs provided the cDNA or gDNA that served as material.

V dropped 2 bases and J dropped 6 bases, with 11 bases sitting between them. Germline CDR1 and CDR2: SGDLS and YYNGEE. The CDR3 has 14 amino acids. The authors' processing: Quantification of nucleated cells was approximated via reference gene primer amplification. The method was immunoSEQ multiplex PCR; TCRdb's version includes in-frame clones alone and lacks a portion of them. V and J calls and clone size are those listed in that table; D and trimming were worked out from the DNA. The sample lists hundreds of thousands of clones, roughly 80% occurring once. This sequence originates from a woman between 40 and 50 years old with active or convalescent COVID-19. The chain recombines TRBV9 with TRBJ2-2, with a weak D call TRBD1 (5 bases). Sequencing was performed on peripheral blood. Here the CDR3 DNA reads TGTGCCAGCAGCGTTGGCAGGGCCCCCGGGGAGCTGTTTTTT. Translation: CASSVGRAPGELFF.